This T cell receptor (beta chain) came from a study of OX40 agonist ivuxolimab in advanced cancers. The repertoire was sequenced with immunoSEQ multiplex PCR; TCRdb's copy has only in-frame clones and lacks some. The sample lists roughly 80,000 clones, 70% to 90% occurring once. The CDR3 length is 19 residues. V was trimmed by 5 bases and J by 6 bases, leaving 32 bases between them. Germline V lookup: CDR1 PRHDT, CDR2 FYEKMQ (reference sequence). Patients were excluded for autoimmune disease history or systemic immunosuppression. This TCR was sampled from an adult with an advanced solid tumor such as melanoma, head and neck, liver or kidney cancer. This chain uses TRBV13 with TRBJ2-7; D tentatively reads TRBD1 or TRBD2 (7 bases each). Sequences were derived from CD4+ or CD8+ T cells sorted from blood, sampled in a trial of the OX40 agonist ivuxolimab. The CDR3 DNA follows: TGTGCCAGCAGCGCCCACCCCGGGACAGCTGGAGCTAGGGGGGGCGAGCAGTACTTC. Amino acids: CASSAHPGTAGARGGEQYF.